This T cell receptor beta chain derives from a study of response to subunit inactivated influenza vaccine. As to this clonotype: Its antigen is unidentified.

The J segment lost 8 bases and the V segment lost 5 bases, leaving 14 bases of the junction unmatched. Germline V gives CDR1 SGHAT, CDR2 FQNNGV. The CDR3 covers 15 residues. Broader study findings: Each seasonal influenza vaccination, the authors suggested, recruits few new T cells.

TCRdb redid the calling of the RT-PCR reads with MiXCR, one entry per CDR3 protein. The sample holds hundreds of thousands of distinct CDR3 sequences, around a fifth seen once. The receptor was derived from a man between 50 and 75 years old who received an inactivated influenza vaccine. The J gene is TRBJ1-2, the V gene TRBV11-2; 7 bases line up with TRBD1. The material sequenced was PBMCs from blood, taken about 20 months after vaccination. CDR3 loop: CASSISETGPFGYTF. In DNA, the CDR3 is TGTGCCAGCAGCATCTCCGAGACAGGGCCTTTCGGCTACACCTTC.